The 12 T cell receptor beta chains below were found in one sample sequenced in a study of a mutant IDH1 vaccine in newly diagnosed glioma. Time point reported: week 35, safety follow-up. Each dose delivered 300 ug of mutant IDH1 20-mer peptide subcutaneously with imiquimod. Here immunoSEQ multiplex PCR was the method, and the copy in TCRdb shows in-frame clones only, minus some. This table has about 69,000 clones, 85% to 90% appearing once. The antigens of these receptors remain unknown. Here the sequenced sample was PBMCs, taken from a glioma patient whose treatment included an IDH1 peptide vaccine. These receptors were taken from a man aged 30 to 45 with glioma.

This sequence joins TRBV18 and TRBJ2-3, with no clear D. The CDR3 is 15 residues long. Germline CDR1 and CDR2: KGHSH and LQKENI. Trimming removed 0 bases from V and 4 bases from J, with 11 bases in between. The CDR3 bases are TGTGCCAGCTCACCACCGGGGTGGGCCGCAGATACGCAGTATTTT. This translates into CASSPPGWAADTQYF.

The CDR3 is CASSPGGVSPLHF. In DNA, the CDR3 is TGTGCCAGCAGCCCGGGGGGGGTCTCACCCCTCCACTTT. This chain uses TRBV6-5 with TRBJ1-6; TRBD1 is a possible D gene (5 bases). Germline V gives CDR1 MNHEY, CDR2 SVGAGI. CDR3 length: 13 amino acids. V dropped 6 bases and J dropped 10 bases, with 13 bases sitting between them.

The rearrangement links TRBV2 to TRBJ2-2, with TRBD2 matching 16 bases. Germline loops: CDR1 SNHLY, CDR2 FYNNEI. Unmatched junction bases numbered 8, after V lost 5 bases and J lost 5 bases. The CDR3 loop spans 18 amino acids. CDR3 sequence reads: CASSLGLAGGLGTGELFF. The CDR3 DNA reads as TGTGCCAGCAGTCTGGGACTAGCGGGGGGGCTTGGGACCGGGGAGCTGTTTTTT.

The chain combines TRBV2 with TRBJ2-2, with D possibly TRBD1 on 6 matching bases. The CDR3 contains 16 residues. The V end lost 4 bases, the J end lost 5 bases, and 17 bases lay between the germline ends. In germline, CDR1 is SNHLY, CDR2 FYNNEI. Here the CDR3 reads CASSALDSQLTGELFF. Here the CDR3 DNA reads TGTGCCAGCAGTGCTTTGGACAGCCAACTTACCGGGGAGCTGTTTTTT.

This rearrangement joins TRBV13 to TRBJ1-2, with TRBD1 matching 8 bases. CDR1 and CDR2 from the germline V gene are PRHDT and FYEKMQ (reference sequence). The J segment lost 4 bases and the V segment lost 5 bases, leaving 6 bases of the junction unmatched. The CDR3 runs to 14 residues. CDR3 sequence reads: CASSQGQGTYGYTF. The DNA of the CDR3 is TGTGCCAGCAGCCAAGGACAGGGAACCTATGGCTACACCTTC.

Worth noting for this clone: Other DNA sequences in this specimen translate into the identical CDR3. CDR3 bases: TGTGCCAGCAGTGGTCGGGGTGGGAACACTGAAGCTTTCTTT. This codes for CASSGRGGNTEAFF. This rearrangement joins TRBV6-5 to TRBJ1-1; D unresolved. Trimming left V 5 bases short and J 1 base short, with 11 bases between. Looked up from germline, CDR1 is MNHEY and CDR2 is SVGAGI. This CDR3 contains 14 residues.

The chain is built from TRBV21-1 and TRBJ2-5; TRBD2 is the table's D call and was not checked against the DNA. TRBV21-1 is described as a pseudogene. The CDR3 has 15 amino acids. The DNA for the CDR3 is TGTGCCAGCAGCAAAGGAGGTCCGAAACAAGAGACCCAGTACTTC. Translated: CASSKGGPKQETQYF.

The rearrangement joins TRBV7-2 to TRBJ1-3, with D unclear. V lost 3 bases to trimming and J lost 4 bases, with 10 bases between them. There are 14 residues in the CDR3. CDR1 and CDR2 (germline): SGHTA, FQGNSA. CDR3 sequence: CASSFSGIGNTIYF. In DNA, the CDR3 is TGTGCCAGCAGCTTTAGTGGGATAGGAAACACCATATATTTT.

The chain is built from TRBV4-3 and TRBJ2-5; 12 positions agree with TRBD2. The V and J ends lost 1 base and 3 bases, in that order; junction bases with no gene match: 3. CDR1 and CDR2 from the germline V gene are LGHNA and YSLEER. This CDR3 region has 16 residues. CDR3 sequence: CASSQAASGGEETQYF. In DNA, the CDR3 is TGCGCCAGCAGCCAAGCCGCTAGCGGGGGGGAAGAGACCCAGTACTTC.

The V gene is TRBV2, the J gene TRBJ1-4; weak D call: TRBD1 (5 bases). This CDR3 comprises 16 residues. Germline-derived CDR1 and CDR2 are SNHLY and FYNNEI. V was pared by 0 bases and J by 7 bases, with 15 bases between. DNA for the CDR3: TGTGCCAGCAGTGAAGCGCGGAAGGGGCGTGTTGAAAAACTGTTTTTT. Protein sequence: CASSEARKGRVEKLFF.

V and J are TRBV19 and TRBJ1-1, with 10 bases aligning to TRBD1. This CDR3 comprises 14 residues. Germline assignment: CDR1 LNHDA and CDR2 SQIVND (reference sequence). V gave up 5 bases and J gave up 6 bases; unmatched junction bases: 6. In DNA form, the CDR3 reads TGTGCCAGTAGTCTCCGGGACAGGGGTGCTGAAGCTTTCTTT. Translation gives CASSLRDRGAEAFF. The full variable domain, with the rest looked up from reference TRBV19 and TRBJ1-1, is DGGITQSPKYLFRKEGQNVTLSCEQNLNHDAMYWYRQDPGQGLRLIYYSQIVNDFQKGDIAEGYSVSREKKESFPLTVTSAQKNPTAFYLCASSLRDRGAEAFFGQGTRLTVV.

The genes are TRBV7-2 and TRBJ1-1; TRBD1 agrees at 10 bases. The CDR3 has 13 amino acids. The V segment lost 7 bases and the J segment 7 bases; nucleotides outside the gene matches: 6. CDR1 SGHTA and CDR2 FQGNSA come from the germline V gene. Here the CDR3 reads CASNDRGRGEAFF. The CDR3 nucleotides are TGTGCCAGCAACGACAGGGGGCGCGGTGAAGCTTTCTTT.